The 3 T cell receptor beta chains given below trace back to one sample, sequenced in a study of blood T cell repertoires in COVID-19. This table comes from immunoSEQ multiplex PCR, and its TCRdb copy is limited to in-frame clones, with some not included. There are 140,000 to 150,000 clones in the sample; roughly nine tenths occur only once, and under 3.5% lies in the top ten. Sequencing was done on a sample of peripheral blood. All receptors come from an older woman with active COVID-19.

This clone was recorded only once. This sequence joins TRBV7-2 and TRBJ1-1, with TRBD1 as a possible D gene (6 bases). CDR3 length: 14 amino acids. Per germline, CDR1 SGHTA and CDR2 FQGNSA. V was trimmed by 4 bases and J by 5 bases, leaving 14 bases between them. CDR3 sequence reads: CASSSHQGRTEAFF. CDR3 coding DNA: TGTGCCAGCAGCTCTCACCAGGGGCGGACTGAAGCTTTCTTT.

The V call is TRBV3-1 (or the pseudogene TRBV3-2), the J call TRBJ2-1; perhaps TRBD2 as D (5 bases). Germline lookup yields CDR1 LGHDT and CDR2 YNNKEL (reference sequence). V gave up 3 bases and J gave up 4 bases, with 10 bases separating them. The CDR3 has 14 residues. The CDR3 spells CASSQGVIYNEQFF. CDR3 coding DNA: TGTGCCAGCAGCCAGGGAGTAATATACAATGAGCAGTTCTTC.

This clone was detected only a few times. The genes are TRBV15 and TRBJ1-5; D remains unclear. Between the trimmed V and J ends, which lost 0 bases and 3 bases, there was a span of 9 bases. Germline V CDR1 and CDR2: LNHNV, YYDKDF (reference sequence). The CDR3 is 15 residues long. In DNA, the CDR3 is TGTGCCACCAGCAGAGATCGGGGTCCCAATCAGCCCCAGCATTTT. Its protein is CATSRDRGPNQPQHF.